This is a list of T cell receptor beta chains from one sample in a study of blood T cell repertoires in COVID-19. Sequencing was performed with immunoSEQ multiplex PCR; in TCRdb, only in-frame clones are kept and a portion is missing. The repertoire has roughly 300,000 clones, about nine tenths of them found once; the top ten carry about 10%. The source material was PBMCs or T cells enriched from blood (not recorded which). These receptors originate from a woman aged 18-30 years who had recovered from COVID-19. CDR3s include the opening cysteine and the closing phenylalanine or tryptophan. Each record gives: D gene, V gene, J gene, CDR3 protein. D genes are given only for firm matches.

D gene: .; V gene: TRBV24-1; J gene: TRBJ1-3; CDR3 protein: CATSDTQGLSGNTIYF
D gene: .; V gene: TRBV19; J gene: TRBJ1-2; CDR3 protein: CASSFLFRPSYGYTF
D gene: .; V gene: TRBV11-3; J gene: TRBJ2-1; CDR3 protein: CASSFGGGIGEQFF
D gene: .; V gene: TRBV19; J gene: TRBJ2-1; CDR3 protein: CASSPSRGSPYNEQFF
D gene: TRBD1; V gene: TRBV9; J gene: TRBJ1-2; CDR3 protein: CASSAPGQGGSYGYTF
D gene: .; V gene: TRBV10-3; J gene: TRBJ2-1; CDR3 protein: CAIGRERFNEQFF
D gene: TRBD1; V gene: TRBV27; J gene: TRBJ1-2; CDR3 protein: CASSLNPLSVTGDSGYTF
D gene: TRBD1; V gene: TRBV6-5; J gene: TRBJ1-2; CDR3 protein: CASSTGQGRLGYTF
D gene: TRBD2; V gene: TRBV5-1; J gene: TRBJ2-1; CDR3 protein: CASSSPGTSGRALNEQFF
D gene: .; V gene: TRBV30; J gene: TRBJ2-1; CDR3 protein: CAWSWTFYNEQFF
D gene: .; V gene: TRBV3-1/TRBV3-2; J gene: TRBJ2-3; CDR3 protein: CASSKVYRAHSADTQYF
D gene: .; V gene: TRBV29-1; J gene: TRBJ2-7; CDR3 protein: CSVTNSYEQYF
D gene: .; V gene: TRBV7-3; J gene: TRBJ1-2; CDR3 protein: CASSLIGGTHGYTF
D gene: TRBD1; V gene: TRBV9; J gene: TRBJ1-1; CDR3 protein: CASSESGTDNTEAFF
D gene: .; V gene: TRBV30; J gene: TRBJ1-1; CDR3 protein: CAWSRGGLSEAFF
D gene: .; V gene: TRBV21-1; J gene: TRBJ1-1; CDR3 protein: CASSTPNRDRASSTPEAFF
D gene: .; V gene: TRBV29-1; J gene: TRBJ2-3; CDR3 protein: CSVASLTSTDTQYF
D gene: TRBD1; V gene: TRBV10-3; J gene: TRBJ2-7; CDR3 protein: CAISGTGGRSSYEQYF
D gene: .; V gene: TRBV6-5; J gene: TRBJ1-2; CDR3 protein: CASSYSSRDHYGYTF
D gene: .; V gene: TRBV2; J gene: TRBJ1-5; CDR3 protein: CASSDDSNQPQHF
D gene: .; V gene: TRBV6-5; J gene: TRBJ1-5; CDR3 protein: CASSMAGGNQPQHF
D gene: TRBD2; V gene: TRBV10-3; J gene: TRBJ2-3; CDR3 protein: CAISGEGYTQYF
D gene: .; V gene: TRBV3-1/TRBV3-2; J gene: TRBJ2-7; CDR3 protein: CASSQVPRGQYF
D gene: TRBD2; V gene: TRBV19; J gene: TRBJ2-3; CDR3 protein: CASHTVGLAGATDTQYF
D gene: .; V gene: TRBV5-8; J gene: TRBJ2-2; CDR3 protein: CASRSGHLTGELFF
D gene: .; V gene: TRBV5-1; J gene: TRBJ2-2; CDR3 protein: CASSLVQGWAGELFF
D gene: TRBD2; V gene: TRBV7-9; J gene: TRBJ2-5; CDR3 protein: CASSLSAGELKETQYF
D gene: TRBD1; V gene: TRBV6-7; J gene: TRBJ1-1; CDR3 protein: CASQGGTGFVLSTEAFF
D gene: TRBD2; V gene: TRBV14; J gene: TRBJ2-1; CDR3 protein: CASSKVGLAGIYNEQFF
D gene: .; V gene: TRBV28; J gene: TRBJ1-4; CDR3 protein: CASSFNNEKLFF
D gene: .; V gene: TRBV24-1; J gene: TRBJ1-2; CDR3 protein: CATSEGGGGYTF
D gene: TRBD1; V gene: TRBV7-9; J gene: TRBJ1-4; CDR3 protein: CASSFPGGEKLFF
D gene: TRBD1; V gene: TRBV29-1; J gene: TRBJ1-2; CDR3 protein: CSVAPGQQTLYTF
D gene: TRBD1; V gene: TRBV2; J gene: TRBJ2-2; CDR3 protein: CASSEGQATGELFF
D gene: TRBD1; V gene: TRBV15; J gene: TRBJ1-1; CDR3 protein: CATSRGDSLNTEAFF
D gene: .; V gene: TRBV6-5; J gene: TRBJ2-7; CDR3 protein: CASTPGSPTYEQYF
D gene: .; V gene: TRBV24-1; J gene: TRBJ2-5; CDR3 protein: CATSGSAGTRTETQYF
D gene: .; V gene: TRBV5-1; J gene: TRBJ2-5; CDR3 protein: CASSSGQNQETQYF
D gene: .; V gene: TRBV2; J gene: TRBJ1-2; CDR3 protein: CASIGGVGNYGYTF
D gene: .; V gene: TRBV7-9; J gene: TRBJ1-2; CDR3 protein: CASSNWGGNIYGYTF
D gene: .; V gene: TRBV18; J gene: TRBJ2-5; CDR3 protein: CASSPPEGQETQYF
D gene: .; V gene: TRBV6-5; J gene: TRBJ2-1; CDR3 protein: CASSYSRGSHHNEQFF
D gene: .; V gene: TRBV27; J gene: TRBJ1-3; CDR3 protein: CASSLSQGSGNTIYF
D gene: TRBD2; V gene: TRBV5-6; J gene: TRBJ2-3; CDR3 protein: CASSRLAGGPGDTQYF
D gene: .; V gene: TRBV12-3/TRBV12-4; J gene: TRBJ2-7; CDR3 protein: CASSRTITYEQYF
D gene: TRBD2; V gene: TRBV25-1; J gene: TRBJ2-1; CDR3 protein: CASSEYYGAGPDNEQFF